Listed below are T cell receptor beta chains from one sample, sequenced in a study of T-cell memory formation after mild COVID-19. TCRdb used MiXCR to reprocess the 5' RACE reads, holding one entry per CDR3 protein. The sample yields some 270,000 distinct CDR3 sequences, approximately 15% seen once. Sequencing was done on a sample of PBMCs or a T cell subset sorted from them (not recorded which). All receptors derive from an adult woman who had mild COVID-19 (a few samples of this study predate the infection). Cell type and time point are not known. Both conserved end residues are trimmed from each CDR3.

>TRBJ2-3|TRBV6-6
ASSPVGQDNTDTQY
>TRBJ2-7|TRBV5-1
ASSRSYYEQY
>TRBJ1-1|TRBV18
ASSPGQNTEAF
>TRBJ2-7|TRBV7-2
ASSPSQTRSEQY
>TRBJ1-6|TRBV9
ASSVGPENPYNSPLH
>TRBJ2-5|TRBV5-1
ASSGGNQETQY
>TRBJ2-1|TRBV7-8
ASSSPLGSYNEQF
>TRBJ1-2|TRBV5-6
ASSLNSRNYGYT
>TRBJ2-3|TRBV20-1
SAGSGRHTDTQY
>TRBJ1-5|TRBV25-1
ASSGLQGQPQH
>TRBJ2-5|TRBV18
ASSPLGTAAKETQY
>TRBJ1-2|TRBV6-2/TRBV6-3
ASRVGTGANYGYT
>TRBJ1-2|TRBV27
ASSYAGRQSSGYGYT
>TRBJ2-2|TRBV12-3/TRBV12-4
ASSSMTDTGELF
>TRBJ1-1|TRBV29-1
SVDGGDTEAF
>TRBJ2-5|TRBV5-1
ASSSGTASETQY
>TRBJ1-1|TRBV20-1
SAPRTGGIEAF
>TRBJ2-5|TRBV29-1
SATAGREKTQY
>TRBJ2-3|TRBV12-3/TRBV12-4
ASRPIPGQGMSTDTQY
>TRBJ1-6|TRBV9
ASSVAGQWNSPLH
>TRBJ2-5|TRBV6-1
ATLRGALAETQY
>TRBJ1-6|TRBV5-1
ASSLEGGFYNSPLH
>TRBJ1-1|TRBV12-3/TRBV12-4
ASSSHRGANTEAF
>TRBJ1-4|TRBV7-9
ASSLAHAGATNEKLF
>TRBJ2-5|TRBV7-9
ASSFLGPPRFRETQY
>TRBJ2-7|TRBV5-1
ASSLVSQGALNEQY
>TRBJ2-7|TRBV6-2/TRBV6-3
ASSYLGPAWGQGTYEQY
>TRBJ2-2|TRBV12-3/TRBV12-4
ASSFLFPGELF
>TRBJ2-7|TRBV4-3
ASSDRQGGDYEQY
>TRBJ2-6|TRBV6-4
ASITDRESGANVLT
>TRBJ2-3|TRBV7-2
ASSSGLRGTDTQY
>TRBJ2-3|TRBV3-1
ASTLSGGRTTDTQY
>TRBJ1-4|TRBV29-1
SVVKGSGEKLF
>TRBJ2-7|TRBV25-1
ASSEGGEDEQY
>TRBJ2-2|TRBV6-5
ASSAHGRPGELF
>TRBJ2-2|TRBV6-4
ASSTGTNTGELF
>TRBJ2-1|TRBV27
ASSRRGSGRGNEQF
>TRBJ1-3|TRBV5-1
ASSSLEGGNTIY
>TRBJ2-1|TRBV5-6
ASSLWTGTGGNEQF
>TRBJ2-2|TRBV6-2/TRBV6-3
ASSYSKSSVTGELF
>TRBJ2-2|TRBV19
ASSILANTGELF
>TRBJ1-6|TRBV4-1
ASSRMAGSTQQANSPLH
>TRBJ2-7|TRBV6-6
ASSKGYGYEQY
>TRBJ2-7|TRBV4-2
ASSQVGGAASYEQY
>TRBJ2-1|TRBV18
ASSPSLASNVDEQF
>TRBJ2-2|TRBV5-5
ASSPSGGENTGELF
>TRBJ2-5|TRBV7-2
ASSRQWETQY
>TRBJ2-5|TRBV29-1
SVRQETQY
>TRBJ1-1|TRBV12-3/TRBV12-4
ASRASNTEAF
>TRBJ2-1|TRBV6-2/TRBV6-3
ASSWGGGSYNEQF
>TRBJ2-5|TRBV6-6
ASMFRGIQETQY
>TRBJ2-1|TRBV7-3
ASSFYGTSGGVNNEQF
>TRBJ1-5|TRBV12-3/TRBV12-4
ASSPDRRANQPQH
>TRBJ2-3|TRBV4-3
ASSQDHGYTDTQY
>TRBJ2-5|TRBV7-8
ASSLAPSGGAVETQY
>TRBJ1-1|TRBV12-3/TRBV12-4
ASTPGTVNTEAF
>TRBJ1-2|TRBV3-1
ASSPRRGPSYGYT
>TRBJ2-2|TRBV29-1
SVVRQGRTGELF
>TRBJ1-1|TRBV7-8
ASSFDERSEAF